A selection of T cell receptor beta chains follows, all from one sample in a study of T-cell memory formation after mild COVID-19. TCRdb re-called the 5' RACE reads with MiXCR, one entry per CDR3 protein. The sample gives about 200,000 distinct CDR3 sequences, over 9% of which show up once; about 3.8% is in the top ten. The source material was PBMCs or a T cell subset sorted from them (not recorded which). All receptors derive from a man aged 18 to 30 who had mild COVID-19 (a few samples of this study predate the infection). Cell type and time point are not known. CDR3s include the opening cysteine and the closing phenylalanine or tryptophan. A D gene is named only where the DNA matches it firmly. Clone size appears in some rows only: once, few, many, or a class for an expanded clone.

TRBD1 | NA | TRBJ1-2 | TRBV3-1 | CASSQGIQGANYGYTF | TGTGCCAGCAGCCAAGGGATACAGGGGGCAAACTATGGCTACACCTTC
TRBD2 | few | TRBJ2-2 | TRBV11-2 | CASSLAGGTNTGELFF | TGTGCCAGCAGCTTAGCGGGGGGGACGAACACCGGGGAGCTGTTTTTT
NA | many | TRBJ2-7 | TRBV5-6 | CASSRNRNPVYEQYF | TGTGCCAGCAGCCGGAACAGGAACCCTGTCTACGAGCAGTACTTC
NA | many | TRBJ1-1 | TRBV6-6 | CASKRVNTEAFF | TGTGCCAGCAAGAGGGTAAACACTGAAGCTTTCTTT
NA | few | TRBJ1-1 | TRBV3-1 | CASSLGERTEAFF | TGTGCCAGCAGCCTAGGGGAGCGCACTGAAGCTTTCTTT
TRBD1 | NA | TRBJ2-7 | TRBV20-1 | CSARTWDGQGLYEQYF | TGCAGTGCTAGGACCTGGGACGGACAGGGTCTATACGAGCAGTACTTC
NA | few | TRBJ1-5 | TRBV6-6 | CASNGYSNQPQHF | TGTGCCAGCAACGGTTATAGCAATCAGCCCCAGCATTTT
TRBD1 | many | TRBJ1-1 | TRBV7-9 | CASSPRAGGFTEAFF | TGTGCCAGCAGCCCAAGGGCAGGGGGCTTTACTGAAGCTTTCTTT
NA | few | TRBJ2-5 | TRBV14 | CASSQVRVFWETQYF | TGTGCCAGCAGCCAAGTCCGGGTCTTCTGGGAGACCCAGTACTTC
NA | NA | TRBJ2-3 | TRBV24-1 | CATSDGGRGLATQYF | TGTGCCACCAGTGACGGAGGTAGGGGACTCGCTACGCAGTATTTT
NA | few | TRBJ1-3 | TRBV6-6 | CASSDLRGDGGNTIYF | TGTGCCAGCAGTGACTTGAGGGGTGATGGAGGAAACACCATATATTTT
NA | few | TRBJ1-5 | TRBV12-2 | CASRSRLATREGEKYSNQPQHF | TGTGCAAGTCGCTCCCGCTTAGCAACTCGTGAGGGCGAGAAGTATAGCAATCAGCCCCAGCATTTT
TRBD1 | few | TRBJ1-2 | TRBV20-1 | CSAARDRGFYGYTF | TGCAGTGCCGCGAGGGACAGGGGGTTCTATGGCTACACCTTC
NA | many | TRBJ2-7 | TRBV7-8 | CASSRGTVLSYEQYF | TGTGCCAGCAGCCGAGGGACGGTGCTCTCCTACGAGCAGTACTTC
NA | many | TRBJ2-5 | TRBV5-4 | CASSLDETQYF | TGTGCCAGCAGCTTGGACGAGACCCAGTACTTC
TRBD2 | many | TRBJ2-5 | TRBV2 | CASSVGERGGQTQYF | TGTGCCAGCAGTGTGGGCGAGCGGGGGGGCCAGACCCAGTACTTC
NA | NA | TRBJ1-4 | TRBV7-9 | CASSSGEKLFF | TGTGCCAGCAGCTCGGGCGAAAAACTGTTTTTT
NA | NA | TRBJ1-1 | TRBV6-6 | CASSLAREGTEAFF | TGTGCCAGCAGTTTAGCCAGGGAGGGGACTGAAGCTTTCTTT
TRBD1 | NA | TRBJ1-5 | TRBV19 | CASNPDRDDNQPQHF | TGTGCCAGTAATCCGGACAGGGATGACAATCAGCCCCAGCATTTT
NA | NA | TRBJ2-5 | TRBV3-1 | CASSQTPGTQYF | TGTGCCAGCAGCCAGACTCCGGGGACCCAGTACTTC
NA | NA | TRBJ2-3 | TRBV11-2 | CASSLGGAGSTDTQYF | TGTGCCAGCAGCTTAGGGGGGGCAGGGTCAACAGATACGCAGTATTTT
NA | many | TRBJ2-5 | TRBV20-1 | CSARWTQETQYF | TGCAGTGCTAGGTGGACGCAAGAGACCCAGTACTTC
NA | many | TRBJ2-1 | TRBV6-2/TRBV6-3 | CASSSYPHYNEQFF | TGTGCCAGCAGTTCCTATCCGCACTACAATGAGCAGTTCTTC
TRBD1 | many | TRBJ1-2 | TRBV6-5 | CASSLRGPDYGYTF | TGTGCCAGCAGCCTCAGGGGGCCGGACTATGGCTACACCTTC
TRBD2 | many | TRBJ2-5 | TRBV4-1 | CASSQRTSGDLQETQYF | TGCGCCAGCAGCCAACGGACTAGCGGGGACCTCCAAGAGACCCAGTACTTC
NA | few | TRBJ2-3 | TRBV15 | CATSRAPSPITDTQYF | TGTGCCACCAGCAGGGCGCCAAGTCCGATCACAGATACGCAGTATTTT
NA | many | TRBJ1-1 | TRBV7-9 | CASSRVVAEAFF | TGTGCCAGCAGTCGTGTGGTGGCCGAAGCTTTCTTT
NA | few | TRBJ1-5 | TRBV12-3/TRBV12-4 | CASSLDATPQHF | TGTGCCAGCAGTTTAGACGCCACACCCCAGCATTTT
NA | many | TRBJ1-6 | TRBV11-2 | CASSSRGGPSPLHF | TGTGCCAGCAGTTCAAGGGGGGGACCTTCACCCCTCCACTTT
NA | NA | TRBJ2-2 | TRBV12-3/TRBV12-4 | CASSSLKGDTGELFF | TGTGCCAGCAGTTCCCTAAAGGGCGACACCGGGGAGCTGTTTTTT
NA | NA | TRBJ2-5 | TRBV2 | CASTSEVVGETQYF | TGTGCCAGCACCTCCGAGGTTGTCGGGGAGACCCAGTACTTC
NA | few | TRBJ2-7 | TRBV6-6 | CASNGQSYEQYF | TGTGCCAGCAACGGACAGTCCTACGAGCAGTACTTC
NA | NA | TRBJ1-2 | TRBV5-5 | CASSLELYGYTF | TGTGCCAGCAGCTTGGAACTCTATGGCTACACCTTC
NA | NA | TRBJ1-1 | TRBV11-2 | CASTLLLQGNTEAFF | TGTGCCAGCACCCTCCTCCTCCAGGGGAACACTGAAGCTTTCTTT
TRBD2 | few | TRBJ2-3 | TRBV5-1 | CASRKAGPRTDTQYF | TGCGCCAGCAGGAAAGCGGGACCCCGCACAGATACGCAGTATTTT
NA | NA | TRBJ2-3 | TRBV7-2 | CASSLSSGYTDTQYF | TGTGCCAGCAGCTTATCCTCGGGGTACACAGATACGCAGTATTTT
TRBD2 | NA | TRBJ2-1 | TRBV20-1 | CSASRRGVYNEQFF | TGCAGTGCTAGTCGGCGGGGGGTTTACAATGAGCAGTTCTTC
NA | NA | TRBJ2-2 | TRBV7-2 | CASSLNAPPGELFF | TGTGCCAGCAGCTTAAACGCTCCACCCGGGGAGCTGTTTTTT
NA | many | TRBJ1-4 | TRBV7-2 | CASSLGWGKNEKLFF | TGTGCCAGCAGCTTAGGTTGGGGAAAAAATGAAAAACTGTTTTTT
NA | few | TRBJ2-7 | TRBV5-5 | CASSLVGGIYEQYF | TGTGCCAGCAGCTTGGTTGGGGGGATCTACGAGCAGTACTTC
TRBD1 | NA | TRBJ2-5 | TRBV5-1 | CASSYPTGGETQYF | TGCGCCAGCAGCTACCCGACAGGGGGGGAGACCCAGTACTTC
NA | many | TRBJ1-6 | TRBV12-3/TRBV12-4 | CASSPQGSSLSPLHF | TGTGCCAGCAGTCCACAGGGTTCCTCGCTTTCACCCCTCCACTTT
TRBD1 | NA | TRBJ1-5 | TRBV28 | CASSPAGGGISNQPQHF | TGTGCCAGCAGTCCCGCGGGAGGGGGCATTAGCAATCAGCCCCAGCATTTT
NA | many | TRBJ2-7 | TRBV5-1 | CASSLNDRMGEQYF | TGCGCCAGCAGTTTAAACGACAGGATGGGTGAGCAGTACTTC
NA | many | TRBJ1-1 | TRBV5-1 | CASSGPGVGTEAFF | TGCGCCAGCAGCGGGCCGGGGGTTGGCACTGAAGCTTTCTTT
NA | few | TRBJ1-2 | TRBV5-6 | CASSPTGVEGYTF | TGTGCCAGCAGCCCCACGGGAGTGGAGGGCTACACCTTC
TRBD1 | NA | TRBJ1-2 | TRBV6-1 | CASKGQGANYGYTF | TGTGCCAGCAAAGGACAGGGGGCAAACTATGGCTACACCTTC
NA | NA | TRBJ1-6 | TRBV11-1 | CASSPRQGVDSPLHF | TGTGCCAGCAGCCCCCGGCAGGGTGTGGATTCACCCCTCCACTTT
NA | NA | TRBJ2-3 | TRBV5-1 | CASSLEPQGTSTDTQYF | TGCGCCAGCAGCTTGGAACCACAGGGGACTAGCACAGATACGCAGTATTTT
NA | NA | TRBJ2-3 | TRBV5-1 | CASSRPPDTQYF | TGCGCCAGCAGCCGTCCCCCAGATACGCAGTATTTT
NA | many | TRBJ1-1 | TRBV20-1 | CSARRQPNTEAFF | TGCAGTGCTAGACGGCAGCCTAACACTGAAGCTTTCTTT
TRBD1 | few | TRBJ1-3 | TRBV6-5 | CASSFQGAMGDTIYF | TGTGCCAGCAGTTTCCAGGGGGCGATGGGGGACACCATATATTTT
NA | NA | TRBJ2-5 | TRBV5-1 | CASSLGQGYQETQYF | TGCGCCAGCAGCTTGGGTCAGGGATATCAAGAGACCCAGTACTTC
TRBD2 | NA | TRBJ2-5 | TRBV7-8 | CDSSLGFGGGQETQYF | TGTGACAGCAGCTTAGGGTTCGGGGGGGGCCAAGAGACCCAGTACTTC
NA | many | TRBJ2-2 | TRBV7-3 | CASSLNGYTGELFF | TGTGCCAGCAGCTTAAACGGCTACACCGGGGAGCTGTTTTTT